This T cell receptor beta chain is from a study of blood T cells in healthy people across ages. This clonotype occurred many times. Its antigen remains unidentified. A second PCR of 7 to 11 cycles used a sample-barcoded 5' primer and a J-beta primer mix. TCRdb passed the 5' RACE reads through MiXCR, listing each CDR3 protein once. The table records over 1.5 million distinct CDR3 sequences, 40% to 55% of them present only once. V lost 0 bases to trimming and J lost 2 bases, with 10 bases between them. The CDR3 covers 15 residues. Germline V gene data show CDR1 as MGHRA and CDR2 as YSYEKL. Findings and limits, study-wide: Changes seen in expanded clonotypes were possibly confounded by donor CMV status left unknown.

Sequenced material: blood. The TCR originated in a woman between 35 and 50 years old in good health. This chain links TRBV4-1 with TRBJ2-5, with D unresolved. The DNA of the CDR3 is TGCGCCAGCAGCCAAGATCAGGTGCGGCAAGAGACCCAGTACTTC. This encodes CASSQDQVRQETQYF.